Shown below are 32 T cell receptor beta chains from a single sample sequenced in a study of identical twins. TCRdb re-called the 5' RACE reads through MiXCR, storing one row per CDR3 protein. This sample has about 690,000 distinct CDR3 sequences; approximately 22% occur once, and the top ten carry about 4.5%. These same data were also listed under a study on T cells expressing NK-cell markers.

The sequenced material came from PBMCs. The source is a woman aged 18-29 years in good health.

The table lists this clonotype with a few counts. The V and J genes are TRBV2 and TRBJ2-3; either TRBD1 or TRBD2 may fit D (5 bases each). Germline V gene lookup returns CDR1 SNHLY and CDR2 FYNNEI. The length of the CDR3 is 15 residues. Between the trimmed V and J ends, which lost 6 bases and 1 base, there was a span of 14 bases. The CDR3 DNA reads as TGTGCCAGCAGCCCCGGGACCGAGCGCACAGATACGCAGTATTTT. It codes for CASSPGTERTDTQYF.

The rearrangement links TRBV12-3 or TRBV12-4 to TRBJ2-1, with D unclear. The CDR3 totals 13 residues. Trimming took 5 bases from V and 9 from J, leaving 14 bases between them. Written as DNA, the CDR3 is TGTGCCAGCAGTCGAAGGCCCAGGAGTGAGCAGTTCTTC. This codes for CASSRRPRSEQFF.

The J gene is TRBJ2-1, the V gene TRBV12-3 or TRBV12-4, with 13 nucleotides matching TRBD2. The CDR3 totals 15 residues. The junction had 7 bases not matched to a gene; V was cut back by 7 bases and J by 7 bases. DNA for the CDR3: TGTGCCAGCACCGAACTAGCGGGAGGGCTGAATGAGCAGTTCTTC. Its protein is CASTELAGGLNEQFF.

This clonotype has a count of ten or more. V gene TRBV12-3 or TRBV12-4 combines with J gene TRBJ2-5; 8 bases align to TRBD1. V shed 6 bases, J shed 9 bases, and the junction held 6 bases outside the gene matches. This CDR3 region has 12 residues. CDR3 coding DNA: TGTGCCAGCAGCCTGACAGGGGAAGCCCAGTACTTC. Amino acid sequence: CASSLTGEAQYF.

The V call is TRBV15, the J call TRBJ2-1; D is uncertain. V was clipped by 0 bases and J by 6 bases, with 3 bases between them. Germline V gives CDR1 LNHNV, CDR2 YYDKDF (reference sequence). The CDR3 has 12 residues. CDR3 protein: CATSRDVNEQFF. CDR3 DNA: TGTGCCACCAGCAGAGATGTCAATGAGCAGTTCTTC.

This clonotype occurred a few times. This sequence joins TRBV5-1 and TRBJ2-1, with TRBD1 as a possible D gene (6 bases). CDR1 SGHRS and CDR2 YFSETQ come from the germline V gene. This CDR3 has 12 amino acids. Deletions cut 4 bases from V and 5 bases from J, with 7 bases between. The CDR3: CASSRQDNEQFF. As DNA, the CDR3 is TGCGCCAGCAGCCGACAGGACAATGAGCAGTTCTTC.

This clonotype has a handful of counts. One junction end disagrees with the germline gene, perhaps due to a read error. V usage is TRBV20-1 and J usage is TRBJ2-7; 11 bases are shared with TRBD2. CDR3 length: 16 amino acids. Germline CDR1 and CDR2: DFQATT and SNEGSKA (reference sequence). The CDR3 protein is CSARSLSGRASHEQYF. The CDR3 DNA reads as TGCAGTGCTAGATCCCTTAGCGGGAGGGCCTCCCACGAGCAGTACTTC.

The chain couples TRBV12-3 or TRBV12-4 to TRBJ2-7, with 10 bases that match TRBD2. J lost 3 bases, V lost 6 bases, and 5 bases had no gene match. The CDR3 runs to 14 residues. The CDR3 loop reads CASRGTSGNYEQYF. The CDR3 DNA is TGTGCCAGCAGGGGCACTAGCGGGAACTACGAGCAGTACTTC.

J is TRBJ1-1 and V is TRBV10-3; the D is unclear. Germline loops: CDR1 ENHRY, CDR2 SYGVKD. V was trimmed by 3 bases and J by 4 bases, leaving 6 bases between them. The CDR3 extends over 12 amino acids. In DNA, the CDR3 is TGTGCCATCAGTGACGGTACCACTGAAGCTTTCTTT. Translating it yields CAISDGTTEAFF.

This clonotype was seen ten or more times. The chain has TRBV4-3 and TRBJ2-3; D might be TRBD1 (6 bases). This CDR3 is built from 13 residues. V lost 0 bases to trimming and J lost 6 bases, with 7 bases between them. From germline, CDR1 is LGHNA and CDR2 YSLEER. The CDR3 here is CASSQDQGDTQYF. The DNA for the CDR3 is TGCGCCAGCAGCCAAGATCAGGGGGATACGCAGTATTTT.

In its sample, this clonotype was seen many times. The V gene is TRBV12-3 or TRBV12-4, the J gene TRBJ1-5; D is undetermined. CDR3 length: 12 amino acids. V was cut by 5 bases and J by 1 base, with 3 bases left in between. CDR3 DNA: TGTGCCAGCAGTCGAAGCAATCAGCCCCAGCATTTT. Its translation: CASSRSNQPQHF.

The chain has TRBV6-2 or TRBV6-3 and TRBJ2-1, with unresolved D. V shed 2 bases and J shed 4 bases, with 6 bases lying between them. CDR1 is MNHEY, CDR2 SVGEGT, per germline. The CDR3 consists of 13 residues. Here the CDR3 reads CASSYPRYNEQFF. The DNA of the CDR3 is TGTGCCAGCAGTTACCCCCGGTACAATGAGCAGTTCTTC.

The V and J genes are TRBV5-5 and TRBJ1-2; D may be TRBD1 (5 bases). The V end lost 2 bases, the J end lost 0 bases, and 14 bases lay between the germline ends. This CDR3 is built from 16 residues. Germline CDR1 reads SGHKS; CDR2 reads YYEKEE (reference sequence). CDR3 DNA sequence: TGTGCCAGCAGCTTTATGGCGACAGTGGCTAACTATGGCTACACCTTC. This encodes CASSFMATVANYGYTF. Together with reference TRBV5-5 and TRBJ1-2, the CDR3 gives the full variable domain: DAGVTQSPTHLIKTRGQQVTLRCSPISGHKSVSWYQQVLGQGPQFIFQYYEKEERGRGNFPDRFSARQFPNYSSELNVNALLLGDSALYLCASSFMATVANYGYTFGSGTRLTVV.

This clonotype was counted a few times. This chain connects TRBV27 to TRBJ1-4; tentative D call: TRBD1 (5 bases). The CDR3 runs 14 residues. CDR1 is MNHEY and CDR2 is SMNVEV in the germline V gene (reference sequence). V was trimmed by 5 bases and J by 5 bases, leaving 12 bases between them. CDR3 amino acids: CASSPQGFNEKLFF. CDR3 in DNA: TGTGCCAGCAGTCCCCAGGGTTTCAATGAAAAACTGTTTTTT.

This clonotype turned up a few times. This chain joins TRBV5-6 and TRBJ2-2; perhaps TRBD1 as D (6 bases). The CDR3 consists of 16 residues. Germline V gene sequence: CDR1 SGHDT, CDR2 YYEEEE. V shed 5 bases and J shed 2 bases, with 16 bases lying between them. The CDR3 coding sequence is TGTGCCAGCAGACCTTACGGGACACATAACACCGGGGAGCTGTTTTTT. As protein: CASRPYGTHNTGELFF.

This clonotype was seen a handful of times. The chain joins TRBV21-1 to TRBJ1-5; TRBD1, as called in the table, went unchecked against the DNA. TRBV21-1 is termed a pseudogene. The CDR3 consists of 17 residues. This chain's CDR3 is CASSKVVTETGGQPQHF. The CDR3 DNA reads TGTGCCAGCAGCAAAGTTGTGACAGAAACCGGGGGACAGCCCCAGCATTTT.

The chain carries TRBV6-5 and TRBJ2-5; perhaps TRBD2 as D (5 bases). Trimming took off 4 bases at V and 0 bases at J, with 12 bases between the two ends. The CDR3 length is 15 residues. Germline lookup yields CDR1 MNHEY and CDR2 SVGAGI. Written as DNA, the CDR3 is TGTGCCAGCAGTTCCACGACTATACACCAAGAGACCCAGTACTTC. It yields the protein CASSSTTIHQETQYF.

This clonotype was observed a few times. V gene TRBV10-2 combines with J gene TRBJ2-3; 9 bases are a match to TRBD2. Germline CDR1 WSHSY, CDR2 SAAADI. The CDR3 sequence is 14 residues long. Trimming took 10 bases from V and 0 from J; bases not matched to a gene: 5. The CDR3 DNA follows: TGCGCCACCGGGACTAGCCCGAGCACAGATACGCAGTATTTT. Its protein product is CATGTSPSTDTQYF.

This clonotype was recorded many times. The chain employs TRBV20-1 and TRBJ1-2; D is ambiguous. Trimming shortened V by 0 bases and J by 4 bases, and 6 bases separated the two germline ends. Germline CDR1 and CDR2: DFQATT and SNEGSKA (reference sequence). CDR3 length equals 12 residues. CDR3 sequence (DNA): TGCAGTGCTAGAGATGTAGGCTATGGCTACACCTTC. It is translated as CSARDVGYGYTF.

This chain connects TRBV20-1 to TRBJ2-5, with 13 bases fitting TRBD2. V lost 1 base, J lost 5 bases, and 4 bases stayed unmatched. This CDR3 has 15 residues. Germline CDR1 and CDR2: DFQATT and SNEGSKA (reference sequence). The CDR3 DNA reads TGCAGTGCTAGAGGCGGACTAGCGGGAGTGGAGACCCAGTACTTC. Amino acid sequence: CSARGGLAGVETQYF.

The rearrangement uses TRBV7-2 and TRBJ2-6, with a weak D call TRBD2 (5 bases). V lost 2 bases, J lost 0 bases, and 11 bases lay in between. This CDR3 has 17 amino acids. Germline lookup yields CDR1 SGHTA and CDR2 FQGNSA. The CDR3 DNA reads TGTGCCAGCAGCTTATCCAGCGGAATCTCTGGGGCCAACGTCCTGACTTTC. Protein sequence: CASSLSSGISGANVLTF.

V gene TRBV12-3 or TRBV12-4 combines with J gene TRBJ2-1, with TRBD2 matching 7 bases. J was trimmed by 9 bases and V by 7 bases; bases with no gene match: 21. This CDR3 is 17 amino acids long. The CDR3 DNA sequence: TGTGCCAGCATTCAAGGCGGGAGTCGGTCCTTTCGTGGTGAGCAGTTCTTC. The encoded protein is CASIQGGSRSFRGEQFF.

This clonotype was picked up many times. CDR3 sequence: CASSFRRMNTEAFF. CDR3 DNA sequence: TGTGCCAGCAGCTTTCGGCGGATGAACACTGAAGCTTTCTTT. The J gene is TRBJ1-1, the V gene TRBV6-1, with D uncertain. CDR3 length: 14 residues. V lost 6 bases, J lost 0 bases, and 11 bases lay in between. In germline, CDR1 is MNHNS, CDR2 SASEGT.

The rearrangement links TRBV5-1 to TRBJ2-3, with D maybe TRBD1 (6 bases). This CDR3 is 15 amino acids long. Germline-derived CDR1 and CDR2 are SGHRS and YFSETQ. Trimming took 3 bases from V and 0 from J, leaving 11 bases between them. CDR3 region: CASSSTGFSTDTQYF. In nucleotides, the CDR3 is TGCGCCAGCAGCTCGACAGGTTTTAGCACAGATACGCAGTATTTT.

This chain links TRBV20-1 with TRBJ2-3, with 9 bases identical to TRBD2. Germline-derived CDR1 and CDR2 are DFQATT and SNEGSKA (reference sequence). The CDR3 sequence is 12 residues long. V trimming: 7 bases; J trimming: 9 bases; junction bases outside the gene matches: 8. This chain's CDR3 is CSGSSGSSTQYF. The CDR3 DNA reads as TGCAGTGGTAGTAGCGGGAGTTCAACGCAGTATTTT.

The table lists this clonotype with a few counts. The chain has TRBV2 and TRBJ1-4; weak D call: TRBD1 (6 bases). The length of the CDR3 is 14 residues. Germline V gene data show CDR1 as SNHLY and CDR2 as FYNNEI. The V end was cut by 5 bases, the J end by 4 bases, with 11 bases between. In nucleotides, the CDR3 is TGTGCCAGCAGTCCCGACAGGATTAATGAAAAACTGTTTTTT. This sequence encodes CASSPDRINEKLFF.

This rearrangement joins TRBV14 to TRBJ2-1, with 10 bases that match TRBD2. In germline, CDR1 is SGHDN, CDR2 FVKESK. This CDR3 comprises 14 residues. J was trimmed by 13 bases and V by 1 base; bases with no gene match: 7. The CDR3 is CASSQVSSGGAQFF. CDR3 DNA sequence: TGTGCCAGCAGCCAAGTGTCGAGCGGGGGGGCTCAGTTCTTC. Using reference TRBV14 and TRBJ2-1 for the parts outside the CDR3, the full variable domain is EAGVTQFPSHSVIEKGQTVTLRCDPISGHDNLYWYRRVMGKEIKFLLHFVKESKQDESGMPNNRFLAERTGGTYSTLKVQPAELEDSGVYFCASSQVSSGGAQFFGPGTRLTVL.

The chain is built from TRBV20-1 and TRBJ2-7; 12 nucleotides match TRBD2. Germline CDR1 reads DFQATT; CDR2 reads SNEGSKA (reference sequence). The CDR3 runs 14 residues. The V gene end was trimmed by 3 bases and the J gene end by 2 bases; junction bases not matched to a gene: 2. The CDR3 is CSARRLAGAYEQYF. The CDR3 nucleotides read TGCAGTGCTAGGAGACTAGCGGGGGCCTACGAGCAGTACTTC.

The chain is built from TRBV20-1 and TRBJ2-1; D gene ambiguous. Germline CDR1 and CDR2: DFQATT and SNEGSKA (reference sequence). The CDR3 extends over 11 amino acids. V was pared by 3 bases and J by 7 bases, with 7 bases between. The CDR3 DNA reads TGCAGTGCTAGTCCTGGGAATGAGCAGTTCTTC. This translates into CSASPGNEQFF.

The chain carries TRBV11-2 and TRBJ2-7, with D perhaps given as TRBD1 or TRBD2 (9 bases each). Germline values: CDR1 SGHAT, CDR2 FQNNGV. Trimming pared 5 bases from V and 3 bases from J, leaving 26 bases between. CDR3 length equals 18 residues. The CDR3 DNA reads TGTGCCAGCAGCCCCGGACAGGGGAGGCGGGGGGGGTTCTACGAGCAGTACTTC. Protein sequence: CASSPGQGRRGGFYEQYF. The entire variable domain, with the rest obtained from reference TRBV11-2 and TRBJ2-7, is as follows: EAGVAQSPRYKIIEKRQSVAFWCNPISGHATLYWYQQILGQGPKLLIQFQNNGVVDDSQLPKDRFSAERLKGVDSTLKIQPAKLEDSAVYLCASSPGQGRRGGFYEQYFGPGTRLTVT.

The J gene is TRBJ2-7, the V gene TRBV5-1; 7 bases are shared with TRBD2. There are 15 residues in the CDR3. Germline V gives CDR1 SGHRS, CDR2 YFSETQ. The ends lost 2 bases at V and 5 bases at J; junction bases unmatched: 10. The CDR3 sequence is CASSLGGRAVDEQYF. The CDR3 nucleotides read TGCGCCAGCAGCTTAGGTGGGAGGGCCGTCGACGAGCAGTACTTC.

This clonotype was seen a few times. The gene calls are TRBV7-9 and TRBJ2-7; no clear D gene. This CDR3 has 12 amino acids. The germline V gene encodes CDR1 SEHNR and CDR2 FQNEAQ (reference sequence). V was shortened by 4 bases and J by 4 bases, with 8 bases between the two germline ends. The CDR3 here is CASSSMVYEQYF. CDR3 nucleotide sequence: TGTGCCAGCAGCTCCATGGTGTACGAGCAGTACTTC.